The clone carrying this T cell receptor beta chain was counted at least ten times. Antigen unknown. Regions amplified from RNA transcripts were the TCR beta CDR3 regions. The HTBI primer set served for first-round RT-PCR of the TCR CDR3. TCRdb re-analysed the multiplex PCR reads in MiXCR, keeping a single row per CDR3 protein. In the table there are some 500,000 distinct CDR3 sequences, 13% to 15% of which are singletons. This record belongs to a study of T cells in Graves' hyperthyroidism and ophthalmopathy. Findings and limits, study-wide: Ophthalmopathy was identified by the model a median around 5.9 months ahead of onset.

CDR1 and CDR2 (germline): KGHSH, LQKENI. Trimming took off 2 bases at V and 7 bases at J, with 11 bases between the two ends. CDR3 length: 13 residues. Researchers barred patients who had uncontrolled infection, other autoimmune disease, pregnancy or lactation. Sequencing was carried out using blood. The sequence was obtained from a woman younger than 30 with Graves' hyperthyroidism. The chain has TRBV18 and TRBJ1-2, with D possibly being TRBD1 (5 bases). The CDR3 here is CASSPDQGVGYTF. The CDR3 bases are TGTGCCAGCTCACCAGACCAGGGCGTTGGCTACACCTTC.